The present T cell receptor (beta chain) was sequenced within a study of beta chain features in type 1 diabetes. Whole-study context: When patients were set against healthy donors, age, gender and cell yields were similar.

CD4+ naive, central memory, regulatory and stem cell-like memory subsets were isolated by sorting on CD45RO/CCR7/CD25/CD127/CD95/CD27. This clone was seen a handful of times. The antigen is undetermined. Whole-study results and caveats: When Type 1 diabetes patients were examined, their TCRB CDR3s proved moderately but significantly shorter in all four CD4+ subsets.

Germline V gene lookup returns CDR1 SGDLS and CDR2 YYNGEE. This CDR3 is built from 13 residues. The V and J ends lost 3 bases and 2 bases respectively, with 8 bases between them. Expressed TCRB transcripts were sequenced after all isolated RNA was converted to cDNA. Only in-frame clones appear in the TCRdb table, and some are missing; sequencing was by immunoSEQ multiplex PCR. The sample includes fewer than 400,000 clones, around 9.3% of them seen just once. This clonotype was sampled from a man aged 25-45 years with type 1 diabetes. The chain couples TRBV9 to TRBJ1-1, with D unresolved. The specimen was central memory CD4+ T cells from blood. In nucleotides, the CDR3 is TGTGCCAGCAGCGCCCTAAGTAACACTGAAGCTTTCTTT. As protein: CASSALSNTEAFF. The variable domain in full, completed from reference TRBV9 and TRBJ1-1, reads DSGVTQTPKHLITATGQRVTLRCSPRSGDLSVYWYQQSLDQGLQFLIQYYNGEERAKGNILERFSAQQFPDLHSELNLSSLELGDSALYFCASSALSNTEAFFGQGTRLTVV.